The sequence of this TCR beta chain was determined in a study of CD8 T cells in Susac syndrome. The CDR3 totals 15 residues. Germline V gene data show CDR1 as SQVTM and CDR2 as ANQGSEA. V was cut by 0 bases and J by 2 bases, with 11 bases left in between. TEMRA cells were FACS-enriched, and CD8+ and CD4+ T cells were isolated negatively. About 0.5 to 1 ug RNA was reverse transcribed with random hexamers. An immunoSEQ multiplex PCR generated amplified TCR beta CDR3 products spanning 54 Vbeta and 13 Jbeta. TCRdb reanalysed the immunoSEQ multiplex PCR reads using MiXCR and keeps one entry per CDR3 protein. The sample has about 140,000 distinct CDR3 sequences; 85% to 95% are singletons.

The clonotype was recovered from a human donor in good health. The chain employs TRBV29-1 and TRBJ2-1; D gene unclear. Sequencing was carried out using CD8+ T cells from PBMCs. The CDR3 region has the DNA TGCAGCGTTGAAGAGGTAGGGCGGCCCTACAATGAGCAGTTCTTC. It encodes CSVEEVGRPYNEQFF.